Sequencing of this T cell receptor beta chain was carried out in a study of cytomegalovirus exposure and HLA in healthy donors. Whole-study findings and limits: A later analysis, which compared TCR beta chains of equal frequency, found the HLA-associated ones more clonally expanded. Segments of the TCR beta V type were, in most cases, productive about 87% or about 30% of the time in an earlier analysis.

Remarks on this clone: The antigen is not known.

Per the germline V gene, CDR1 is SGHVS and CDR2 is FQNEAQ. The CDR3 extends over 13 amino acids. Germline trimming cut 1 base from V and 8 bases from J; bases unmatched to any gene: 4. 13 Jbeta primers and 60 Vbeta primers were used for the PCR. TCRdb's copy holds only in-frame clones and misses some; the assay was immunoSEQ multiplex PCR. The table includes about 190,000 clones, around 83% detected once. All the people who gave samples were healthy bone marrow donors. At collection, donors were nominally healthy, but unrecorded immune exposures were probable. The TCR comes from a woman under 30 in good health and CMV-seronegative. Sequences were obtained from PBMCs. The rearrangement joins TRBV7-8 to TRBJ1-2; TRBD1 aligns across 7 bases. The CDR3: CASSLEGAVGYTF. The CDR3 DNA reads TGTGCCAGCAGCTTAGAGGGGGCAGTAGGCTACACCTTC.